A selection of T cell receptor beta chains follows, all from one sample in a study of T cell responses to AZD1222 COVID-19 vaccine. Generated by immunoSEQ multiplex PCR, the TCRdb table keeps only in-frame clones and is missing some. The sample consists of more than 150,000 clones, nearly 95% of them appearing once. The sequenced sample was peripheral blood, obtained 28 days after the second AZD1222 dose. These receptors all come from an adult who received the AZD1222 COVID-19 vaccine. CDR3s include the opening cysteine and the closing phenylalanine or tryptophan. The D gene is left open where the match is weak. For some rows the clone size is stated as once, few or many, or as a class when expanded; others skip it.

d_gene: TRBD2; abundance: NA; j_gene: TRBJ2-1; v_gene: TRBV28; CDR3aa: CASSLAGVRNEQFF; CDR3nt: TGTGCCAGCAGTTTAGCGGGAGTACGCAATGAGCAGTTCTTC
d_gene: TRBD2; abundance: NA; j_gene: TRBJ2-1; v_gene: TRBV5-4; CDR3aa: CASSAWTSGNEQFF; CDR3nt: TGTGCCAGCAGCGCATGGACTAGCGGCAATGAGCAGTTCTTC
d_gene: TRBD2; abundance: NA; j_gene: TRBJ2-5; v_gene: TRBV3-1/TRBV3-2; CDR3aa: CASSLSAPGGAGETQYF; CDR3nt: TGTGCCAGCAGCCTCTCGGCTCCCGGGGGGGCCGGAGAGACCCAGTACTTC
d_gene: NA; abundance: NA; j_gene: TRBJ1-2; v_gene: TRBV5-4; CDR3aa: CASRPGTASYGYTF; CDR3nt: TGTGCCAGCAGACCCGGGACGGCGTCTTATGGCTACACCTTC
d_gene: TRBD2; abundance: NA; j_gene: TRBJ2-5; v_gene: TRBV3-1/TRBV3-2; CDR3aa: CASSQVTSRQETQYF; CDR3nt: TGTGCCAGCAGCCAAGTGACTAGCAGGCAAGAGACCCAGTACTTC
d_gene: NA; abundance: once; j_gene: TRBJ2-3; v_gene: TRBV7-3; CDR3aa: CASSLLASLSSTDTQYF; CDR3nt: TGTGCCAGCAGCTTACTAGCGAGCTTGTCTAGCACAGATACGCAGTATTTT
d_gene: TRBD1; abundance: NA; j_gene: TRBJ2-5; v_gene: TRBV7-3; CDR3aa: CASSATGGRETQYF; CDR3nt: TGTGCCAGCAGCGCGACAGGGGGCAGGGAGACCCAGTACTTC
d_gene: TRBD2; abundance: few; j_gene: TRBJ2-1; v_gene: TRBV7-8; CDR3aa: CASSRASGMNEQFF; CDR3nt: TGTGCCAGCAGCAGGGCTAGCGGGATGAATGAGCAGTTCTTC
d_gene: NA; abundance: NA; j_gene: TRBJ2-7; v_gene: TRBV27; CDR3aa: CASSPPGVTYEQYF; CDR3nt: TGTGCCAGCAGTCCCCCCGGGGTAACCTACGAGCAGTACTTC
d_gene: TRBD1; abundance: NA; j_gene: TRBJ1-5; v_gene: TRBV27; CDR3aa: CASSFTGGNQPQHF; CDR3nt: TGTGCCAGCAGCTTCACAGGGGGGAATCAGCCCCAGCATTTT
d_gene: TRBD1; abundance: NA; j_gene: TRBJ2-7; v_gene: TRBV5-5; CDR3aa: CASSLAPGGYEQYF; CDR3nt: TGTGCCAGCAGCTTGGCTCCAGGGGGATACGAGCAGTACTTC
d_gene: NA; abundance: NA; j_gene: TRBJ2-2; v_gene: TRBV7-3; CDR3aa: CASSLGDTGELFF; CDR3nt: TGTGCCAGCAGCTTAGGCGACACCGGGGAGCTGTTTTTT
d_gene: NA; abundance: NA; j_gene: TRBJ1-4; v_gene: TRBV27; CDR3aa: CASSLSRTGRRTTNEKLFF; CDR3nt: TGTGCCAGCAGTTTATCACGAACGGGCAGACGAACAACTAATGAAAAACTGTTTTTT
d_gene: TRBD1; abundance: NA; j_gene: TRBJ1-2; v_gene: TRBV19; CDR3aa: CASSQTGLYGYTF; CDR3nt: TGTGCCAGTAGCCAGACAGGGCTCTATGGCTACACCTTC
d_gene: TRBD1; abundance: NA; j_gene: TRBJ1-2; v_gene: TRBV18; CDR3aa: CASSPDRGLYGYTF; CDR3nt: TGTGCCAGCTCCCCGGACAGGGGCTTGTATGGCTACACCTTC
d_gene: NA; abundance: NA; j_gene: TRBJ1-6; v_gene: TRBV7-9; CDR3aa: CASMVAYNSPLHF; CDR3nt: TGTGCCAGCATGGTCGCTTATAATTCACCCCTCCACTTT
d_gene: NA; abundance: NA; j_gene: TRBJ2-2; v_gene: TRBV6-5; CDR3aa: CASFRTPGELFF; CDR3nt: TGTGCCAGCTTTCGAACTCCCGGGGAGCTGTTTTTT
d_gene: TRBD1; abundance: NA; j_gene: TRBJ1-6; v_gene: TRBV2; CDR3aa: CASKPGQINSPLHF; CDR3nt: TGTGCCAGCAAACCGGGACAGATTAATTCACCCCTCCACTTT
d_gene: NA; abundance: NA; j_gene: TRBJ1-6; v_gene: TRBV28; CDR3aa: CASSTPGWDSPLHF; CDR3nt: TGTGCCAGCAGTACCCCAGGGTGGGATTCACCCCTCCACTTT
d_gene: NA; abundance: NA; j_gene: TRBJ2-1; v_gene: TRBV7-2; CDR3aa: CASSSHSRISNEQFF; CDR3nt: TGTGCCAGCAGCTCACACAGCCGTATTAGCAATGAGCAGTTCTTC
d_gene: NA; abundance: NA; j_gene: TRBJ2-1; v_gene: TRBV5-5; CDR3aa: CASSLDSSYNEQFF; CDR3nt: TGTGCCAGCAGCTTAGACAGCTCCTACAATGAGCAGTTCTTC
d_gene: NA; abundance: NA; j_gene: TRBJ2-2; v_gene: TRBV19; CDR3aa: CASSILRGSGDTGELFF; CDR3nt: TGTGCCAGTAGTATCCTCAGGGGTAGCGGAGACACCGGGGAGCTGTTTTTT
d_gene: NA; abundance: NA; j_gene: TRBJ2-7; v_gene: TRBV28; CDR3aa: CASSLGYEQYF; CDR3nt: TGTGCCAGCAGCCTAGGATACGAGCAGTACTTC
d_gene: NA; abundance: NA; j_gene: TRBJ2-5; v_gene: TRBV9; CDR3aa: CASSPGGAETQYF; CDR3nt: TGTGCCAGCAGCCCAGGTGGAGCAGAGACCCAGTACTTC
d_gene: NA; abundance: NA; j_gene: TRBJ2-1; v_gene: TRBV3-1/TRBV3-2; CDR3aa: CASSRPGNEQFF; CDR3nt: TGTGCCAGCAGTCGGCCGGGGAATGAGCAGTTCTTC
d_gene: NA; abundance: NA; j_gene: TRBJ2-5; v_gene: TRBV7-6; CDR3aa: CASSLAGGPETQYF; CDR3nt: TGTGCCAGCAGCTTAGCTGGGGGGCCAGAGACCCAGTACTTC
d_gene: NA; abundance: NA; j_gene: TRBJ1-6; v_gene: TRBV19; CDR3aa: CASRDSGSDNSPLHF; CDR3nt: TGTGCCAGTAGGGACTCGGGGTCGGATAATTCACCCCTCCACTTT
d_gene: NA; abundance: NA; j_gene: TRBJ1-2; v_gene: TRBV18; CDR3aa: CASSPPAGANYGYTF; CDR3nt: TGTGCCAGCTCACCACCAGCGGGGGCTAACTATGGCTACACCTTC
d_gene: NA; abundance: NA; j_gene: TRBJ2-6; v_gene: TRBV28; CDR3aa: CASSPTSAGANVLTF; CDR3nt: TGTGCCAGCAGTCCTACTTCAGCAGGGGCCAACGTCCTGACTTTC
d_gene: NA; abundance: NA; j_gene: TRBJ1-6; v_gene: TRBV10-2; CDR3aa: CASRDSYGDSPLHF; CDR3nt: TGCGCCAGCAGGGACAGTTATGGGGACTCACCCCTCCACTTT
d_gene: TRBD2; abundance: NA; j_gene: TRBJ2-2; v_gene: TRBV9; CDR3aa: CASSTKGLAGYVFQSGELFF; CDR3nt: TGTGCCAGCAGCACGAAAGGACTAGCGGGGTATGTTTTTCAAAGCGGGGAGCTGTTTTTT
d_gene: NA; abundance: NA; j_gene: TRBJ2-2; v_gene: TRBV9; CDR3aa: CASSVGQKGVTGELFF; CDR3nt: TGTGCCAGCAGCGTAGGGCAAAAGGGTGTTACCGGGGAGCTGTTTTTT
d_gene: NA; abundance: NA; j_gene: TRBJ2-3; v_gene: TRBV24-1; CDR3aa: CATSDSGGGTDTQYF; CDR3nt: TGTGCCACCAGTGATTCGGGTGGCGGCACAGATACGCAGTATTTT
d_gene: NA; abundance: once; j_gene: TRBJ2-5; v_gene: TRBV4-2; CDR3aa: CASSQDLLRGQLQETQYF; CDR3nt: TGTGCCAGCAGCCAAGATCTTTTACGCGGGCAGCTACAAGAGACCCAGTACTTC
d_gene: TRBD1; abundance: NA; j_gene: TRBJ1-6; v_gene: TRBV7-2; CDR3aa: CASSTGQGISPLHF; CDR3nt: TGTGCCAGCAGCACGGGACAGGGGATTTCACCCCTCCACTTT
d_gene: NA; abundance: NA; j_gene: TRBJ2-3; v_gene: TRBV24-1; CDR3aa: CATSDPSEGGTDTQYF; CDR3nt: TGTGCCACCAGTGACCCTAGCGAGGGTGGCACAGATACGCAGTATTTT
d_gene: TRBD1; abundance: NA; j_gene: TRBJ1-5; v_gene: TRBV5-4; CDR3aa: CASSRAGTVNQPQHF; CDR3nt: TGTGCCAGCAGCCGGGCCGGGACAGTCAATCAGCCCCAGCATTTT
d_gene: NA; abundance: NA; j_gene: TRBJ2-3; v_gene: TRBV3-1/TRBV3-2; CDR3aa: CASSQGGSGWVDTQYF; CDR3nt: TGTGCCAGCAGCCAAGGGGGAAGCGGGTGGGTGGATACGCAGTATTTT
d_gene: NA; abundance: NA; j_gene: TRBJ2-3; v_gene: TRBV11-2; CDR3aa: CASSLAGITDTQYF; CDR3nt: TGTGCCAGCAGCTTAGCGGGGATCACAGATACGCAGTATTTT
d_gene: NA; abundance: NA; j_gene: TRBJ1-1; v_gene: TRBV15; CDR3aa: CATSRDPPTTAAFF; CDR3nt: TGTGCCACCAGCAGAGATCCCCCCACCACTGCGGCTTTCTTT
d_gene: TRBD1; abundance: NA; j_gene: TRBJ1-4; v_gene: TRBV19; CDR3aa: CASSIMGQGNEKLFF; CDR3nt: TGTGCCAGTAGTATCATGGGACAGGGGAATGAAAAACTGTTTTTT
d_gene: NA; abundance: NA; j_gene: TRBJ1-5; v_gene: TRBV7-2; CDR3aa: CASSLASDQPQHF; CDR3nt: TGTGCCAGCAGCTTAGCAAGCGATCAGCCCCAGCATTTT